This T cell receptor (beta chain) was found in a study of CD8+ T cells in alopecia areata. Once RNA had been extracted, it was reverse transcribed into cDNA to act as the sequencing template. Sequencing used immunoSEQ multiplex PCR; TCRdb keeps in-frame clones, though not all of them. The table records fewer than 150,000 clones, about 57% of them present only once. The sequence was obtained from a human donor with alopecia areata. The sequenced sample was CD4+ T cells sorted from blood, obtained at week 0.

CDR3 loop: CASRISQETQYF. DNA for the CDR3: TGTGCCAGCCGAATATCCCAAGAGACCCAGTACTTC. The J gene is TRBJ2-5, the V gene TRBV2; unclear D gene. V dropped 8 bases and J dropped 1 base, with 8 bases sitting between them. This CDR3 has 12 amino acids. Germline values: CDR1 SNHLY, CDR2 FYNNEI.